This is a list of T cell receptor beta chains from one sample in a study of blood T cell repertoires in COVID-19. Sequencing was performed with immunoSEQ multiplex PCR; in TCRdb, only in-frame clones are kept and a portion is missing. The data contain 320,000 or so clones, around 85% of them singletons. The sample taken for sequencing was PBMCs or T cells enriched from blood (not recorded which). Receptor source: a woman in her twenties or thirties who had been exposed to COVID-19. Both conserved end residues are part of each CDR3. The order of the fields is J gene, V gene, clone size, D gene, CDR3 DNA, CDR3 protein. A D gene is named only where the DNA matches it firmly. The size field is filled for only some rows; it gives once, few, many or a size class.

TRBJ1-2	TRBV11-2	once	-	TGTGCCAGCAGCTCGTTAACGGGGTGGAACTATGGCTACACCTTC	CASSSLTGWNYGYTF
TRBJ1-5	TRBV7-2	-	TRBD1	TGTGCCAGCAGCTCGGGACAGGGGGGGAGGAGCAATCAGCCCCAGCATTTT	CASSSGQGGRSNQPQHF
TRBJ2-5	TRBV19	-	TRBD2	TGTGCCAGTAGTGAACTAGCGGGGGGAAAAGAAGGGACCCAGTACTTC	CASSELAGGKEGTQYF
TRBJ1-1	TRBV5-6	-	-	TGTGCCAGCAGACTATCTTGGGCGCGAGGAGGAGTCACTGAAGCTTTCTTT	CASRLSWARGGVTEAFF
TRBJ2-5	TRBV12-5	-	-	TGTGCTAGTGGTTTGGGAAAGCTAGCTGGAGAGACCCAGTACTTC	CASGLGKLAGETQYF
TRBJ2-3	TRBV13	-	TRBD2	TGTGCCAGCAGCTCCTGGACTAGCTCCACAGATACGCAGTATTTT	CASSSWTSSTDTQYF
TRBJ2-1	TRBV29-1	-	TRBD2	TGCAGCGGATCCGGGACTAGCACCACACTCTCCTACAATGAGCAGTTCTTC	CSGSGTSTTLSYNEQFF
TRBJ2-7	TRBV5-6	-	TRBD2	TGTGCCAGCAGCTTAGGACTAGCGGGAGTAAGGTCCTACGAGCAGTACTTC	CASSLGLAGVRSYEQYF
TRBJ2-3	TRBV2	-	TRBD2	TGTGCCAGACTAGCGGGAGGAGCAGATACGCAGTATTTT	CARLAGGADTQYF
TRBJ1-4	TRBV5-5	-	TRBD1	TGTGCCAGCAGCTTGGGACAGGGGGCTCTTTATGAAAAACTGTTTTTT	CASSLGQGALYEKLFF
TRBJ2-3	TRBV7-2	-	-	TGTGCCAGCAGCTTATATGTTGATACGCAGTATTTT	CASSLYVDTQYF
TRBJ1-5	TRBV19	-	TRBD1	TGTGCCAGTAATGGAGGGGGCCTAAATCAGCCCCAGCATTTT	CASNGGGLNQPQHF
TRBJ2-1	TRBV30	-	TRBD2	TGTGCCTGGAGGTACCAAACTAGCGGGGGGGACAATGAGCAGTTCTTC	CAWRYQTSGGDNEQFF
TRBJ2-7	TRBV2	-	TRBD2	TGTGCCAGCATGCGGGAGGGCCTGTACGAGCAGTACTTC	CASMREGLYEQYF
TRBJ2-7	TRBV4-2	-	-	TGTGCCAGCAGCCAAGATCTTAGCACGGCGGCCTACGAGCAGTACTTC	CASSQDLSTAAYEQYF
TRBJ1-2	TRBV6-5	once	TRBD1	TGTGCCAGTTTAGGGGACAGGGAATCATACGGCTACACCTTC	CASLGDRESYGYTF